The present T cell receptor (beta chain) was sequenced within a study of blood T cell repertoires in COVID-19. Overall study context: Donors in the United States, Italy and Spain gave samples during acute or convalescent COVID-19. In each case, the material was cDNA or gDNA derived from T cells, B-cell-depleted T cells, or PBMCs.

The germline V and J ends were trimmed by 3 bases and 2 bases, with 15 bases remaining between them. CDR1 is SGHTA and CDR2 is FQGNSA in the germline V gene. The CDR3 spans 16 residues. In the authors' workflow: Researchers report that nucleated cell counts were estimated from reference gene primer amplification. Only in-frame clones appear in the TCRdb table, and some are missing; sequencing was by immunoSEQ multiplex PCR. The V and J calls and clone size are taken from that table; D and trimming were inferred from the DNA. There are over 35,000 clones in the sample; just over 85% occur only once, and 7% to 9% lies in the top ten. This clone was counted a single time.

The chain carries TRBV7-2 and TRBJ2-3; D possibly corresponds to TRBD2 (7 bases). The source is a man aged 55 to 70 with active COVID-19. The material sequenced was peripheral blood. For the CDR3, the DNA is TGTGCCAGCAGCTTGATGGGGGAGGGGGTCACAGATACGCAGTATTTT. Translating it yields CASSLMGEGVTDTQYF.